This T cell receptor (beta chain) was captured by sequencing in a study of blood T cell repertoires in COVID-19. Study-level background: COVID-19 samples collected from the United States, Italy and Spain covered acute and convalescent phases. Sample material is recorded as cDNA or gDNA derived from T cells, B-cell-depleted T cells, or PBMCs.

In germline, CDR1 is GTSNPN, CDR2 SVGIG (reference sequence). Germline trimming cut 1 base from V and 10 bases from J; bases unmatched to any gene: 5. CDR3 length: 12 amino acids. Method: immunoSEQ multiplex PCR; TCRdb's copy keeps in-frame clones and lacks some. Of over 250,000 clones listed, around 85% were seen once; the top ten hold more than 1.1%. The specimen was peripheral blood. This rearrangement joins TRBV30 to TRBJ2-3; 7 nucleotides align to TRBD2. The source is a human donor with COVID-19, enrolled during active disease. The donor label of this sample is uncertain. The CDR3 sequence is CAWSAIAGPQYF. The CDR3 nucleotides are TGTGCCTGGAGTGCGATAGCGGGCCCGCAGTATTTT.